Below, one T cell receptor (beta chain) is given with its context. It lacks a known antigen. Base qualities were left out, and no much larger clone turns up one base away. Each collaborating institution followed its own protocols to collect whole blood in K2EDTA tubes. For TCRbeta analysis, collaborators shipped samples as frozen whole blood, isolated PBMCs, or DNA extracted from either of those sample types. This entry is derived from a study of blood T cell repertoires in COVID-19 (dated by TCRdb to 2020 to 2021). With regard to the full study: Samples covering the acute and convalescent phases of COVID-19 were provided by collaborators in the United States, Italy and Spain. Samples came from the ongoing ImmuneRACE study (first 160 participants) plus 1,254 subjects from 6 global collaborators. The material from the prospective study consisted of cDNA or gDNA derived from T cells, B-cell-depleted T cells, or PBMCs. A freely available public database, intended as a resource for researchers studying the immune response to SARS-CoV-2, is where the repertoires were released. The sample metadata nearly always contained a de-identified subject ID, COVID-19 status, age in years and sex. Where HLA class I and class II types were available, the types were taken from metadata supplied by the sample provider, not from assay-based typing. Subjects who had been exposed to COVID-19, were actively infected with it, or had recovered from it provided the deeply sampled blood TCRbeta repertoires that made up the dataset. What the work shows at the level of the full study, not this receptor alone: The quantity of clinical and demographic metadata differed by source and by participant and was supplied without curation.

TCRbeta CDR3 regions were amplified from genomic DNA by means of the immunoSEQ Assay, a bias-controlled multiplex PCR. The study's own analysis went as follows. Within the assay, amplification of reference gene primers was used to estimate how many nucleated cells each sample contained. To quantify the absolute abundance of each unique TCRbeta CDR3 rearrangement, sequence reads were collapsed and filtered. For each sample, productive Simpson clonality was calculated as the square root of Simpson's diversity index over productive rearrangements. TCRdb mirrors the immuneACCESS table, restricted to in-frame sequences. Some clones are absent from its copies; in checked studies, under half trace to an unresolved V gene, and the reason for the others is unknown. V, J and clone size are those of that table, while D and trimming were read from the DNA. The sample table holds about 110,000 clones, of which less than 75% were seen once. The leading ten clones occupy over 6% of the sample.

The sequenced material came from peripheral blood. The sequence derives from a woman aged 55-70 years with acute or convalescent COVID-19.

The bases read TGTGCCAGCGGGGCGGAGTGGTACACCATATATTTT. Its product reads: CASGAEWYTIYF. The chain uses TRBV12-3 or TRBV12-4 and TRBJ1-3, with a tentative D gene TRBD1 over 5 matching bases. The CDR3, cysteine through phenylalanine, is 12 amino acids long. Here the CDR3 DNA is all that survives: 36 bases in frame from base 1. V is reduced by 8 bases and J by 8 bases, leaving a spacing of 13 bases between them.